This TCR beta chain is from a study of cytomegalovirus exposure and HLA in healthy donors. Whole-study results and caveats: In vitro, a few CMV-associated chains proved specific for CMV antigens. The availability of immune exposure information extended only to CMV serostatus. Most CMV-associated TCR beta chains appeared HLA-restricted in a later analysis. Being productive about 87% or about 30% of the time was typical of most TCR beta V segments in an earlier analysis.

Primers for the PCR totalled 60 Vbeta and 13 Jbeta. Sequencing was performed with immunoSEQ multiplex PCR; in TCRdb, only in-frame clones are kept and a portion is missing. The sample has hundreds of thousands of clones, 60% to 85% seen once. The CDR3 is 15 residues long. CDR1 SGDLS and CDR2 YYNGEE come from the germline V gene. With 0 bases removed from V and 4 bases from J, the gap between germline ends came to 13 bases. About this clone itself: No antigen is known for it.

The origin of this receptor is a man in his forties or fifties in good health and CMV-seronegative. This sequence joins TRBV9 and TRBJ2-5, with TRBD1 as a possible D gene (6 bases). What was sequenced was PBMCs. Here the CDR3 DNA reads TGTGCCAGCAGCGTAGAAGGGGGTTTGGGAGAGACCCAGTACTTC. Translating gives CASSVEGGLGETQYF.